This T cell receptor beta chain was profiled in a study of read filtering for tumor transcriptome and immune sequencing. Background on the study: Under ten patients were R-ISS I, about 16 were R-ISS II, 6 or 7 were R-ISS III. Whole-transcriptome libraries were prepared after DNase treatment. Per sample, TCR-region reads ranged about 4 to 10.27 million by IR-seq, about 75 to 1273 by RNA-seq.

This clonotype was seen at least ten times. What it binds is not known. Molecular barcoded adaptors covering alpha/delta and beta/gamma chains were used on roughly 400 ng RNA. TCRdb called the reads again in MiXCR, with one record for every CDR3 protein. In the table there are about 62,000 distinct CDR3 sequences, roughly a fifth of which are singletons. Study outcomes and limitations: IR-seq and RNA-seq agreed better without single-read clonotypes.

The material sequenced was a population of CD138-negative cells sorted from bone marrow. The receptor comes from a donor over 35 with multiple myeloma.

The CDR3 DNA reads TGTGCCAGCAGCTTCGGGATTACCTACGAGCAGTACTTC. Residues: CASSFGITYEQYF. The chain recombines TRBV7-3 with TRBJ2-7; D perhaps matches TRBD2 (5 bases). Trimming removed 3 bases at V and 2 bases at J, with 8 bases between. CDR3 length: 13 residues. The germline gives CDR1 SGHTA, CDR2 FQGTGA.